The present T cell receptor (beta chain) was sequenced within a study of cytomegalovirus exposure and HLA in healthy donors. PCR amplification relied on 60 Vbeta primers (plus 13 Jbeta primers). Libraries were prepared by immunoSEQ multiplex PCR; TCRdb keeps only in-frame clonotypes and omits some of them. The profile shows about 150,000 clones, about 70% of them singletons. The trim removed 4 bases at V and 7 bases at J, leaving 4 bases unmatched. This CDR3 spans 14 amino acids. From germline, CDR1 is MNHEY and CDR2 SMNVEV (reference sequence). The rearrangement joins TRBV27 to TRBJ2-2, with 9 bases aligning to TRBD2. The receptor was isolated from a woman aged 40 to 50 in good health and CMV-seronegative. The source material was PBMCs. In DNA form, the CDR3 reads TGTGCCAGCAGTTCCCTAGCGGGGAGCGGGGAGCTGTTTTTT. Its translation is CASSSLAGSGELFF.